These 26 T cell receptor beta chains came from one sample sequenced in a study of T-cell reconstitution after alpha-beta-depleted transplantation in children. A library of TCRbeta sequences, prepared with unique molecular identifiers, was generated. TCRdb re-called the PCR reads through MiXCR, storing one row per CDR3 protein. This sample carries about 360,000 distinct CDR3 sequences, roughly 13% of them seen once, and the ten largest clones take roughly 4.5%. Source: PBMCs, taken from the stem cell graft. These receptors all stem from a human donor who donated a stem cell graft to a child with Fanconi anemia.

This clonotype was detected a few times. The chain uses TRBV7-9 and TRBJ2-2; D is undetermined. The length of the CDR3 is 16 residues. Per germline, CDR1 SEHNR and CDR2 FQNEAQ (reference sequence). V dropped 1 base and J dropped 4 bases, with 13 bases sitting between them. The chain's CDR3 is CASSLEAGHLTGELFF. CDR3 DNA sequence: TGTGCCAGCAGCTTAGAGGCAGGCCACCTCACCGGGGAGCTGTTTTTT.

This clonotype was counted only a few times. The gene calls are TRBV27 and TRBJ2-2; TRBD1 agrees at 10 bases. Trimming took 3 bases from V and 5 from J; bases not matched to a gene: 12. This CDR3 has 18 amino acids. CDR1 and CDR2 from the germline V gene are MNHEY and SMNVEV (reference sequence). The CDR3 DNA follows: TGTGCCAGCAGTTTGCGGGACAGGGGAATTGCGGGAACCGGGGAGCTGTTTTTT. Translated: CASSLRDRGIAGTGELFF.

The chain recombines TRBV12-3 or TRBV12-4 with TRBJ2-2; 8 bases fit TRBD1. The CDR3 is made up of 16 amino acids. Trimming removed 2 bases from V and 4 bases from J; junction bases left unmatched: 6. The CDR3 sequence is CASSLRARGPTGELFF. The DNA of the CDR3 is TGTGCCAGCAGTTTAAGAGCCAGGGGGCCCACCGGGGAGCTGTTTTTT.

This clonotype was counted at least ten times. V gene TRBV5-1 combines with J gene TRBJ1-1, with D uncertain. CDR1 SGHRS and CDR2 YFSETQ come from the germline V gene. The CDR3 is made up of 13 amino acids. The V end lost 5 bases, the J end lost 1 base, and 9 bases lay between the germline ends. CDR3 DNA sequence: TGCGCCAGCAGGCAGGAAACGAACACTGAAGCTTTCTTT. It translates to CASRQETNTEAFF. Complete variable domain (other parts from reference TRBV5-1 and TRBJ1-1): KAGVTQTPRYLIKTRGQQVTLSCSPISGHRSVSWYQQTPGQGLQFLFEYFSETQRNKGNFPGRFSGRQFSNSRSEMNVSTLELGDSALYLCASRQETNTEAFFGQGTRLTVV.

Ten or more counts support this clonotype. The chain links TRBV12-3 or TRBV12-4 to TRBJ1-6, with 10 bases matching TRBD1. V shed 6 bases, J shed 9 bases, and the junction held 5 bases outside the gene matches. The CDR3 spans 14 residues. The CDR3 coding sequence is TGTGCCAGCAGCCCGACAGGGGGCCGTTCACCCCTCCACTTT. Its translation: CASSPTGGRSPLHF.

This chain uses TRBV29-1 with TRBJ2-5; 11 nucleotides align to TRBD2. Looked up from germline, CDR1 is SQVTM and CDR2 is ANQGSEA. This CDR3 spans 14 amino acids. V lost 7 bases and J lost 4; bases outside the gene matches: 8. In DNA, the CDR3 is TGCAGCGCTCTACTAGCGGGAGTTGCAGAGACCCAGTACTTC. This gives the protein CSALLAGVAETQYF. The full variable domain, completed using reference TRBV29-1 and TRBJ2-5, is SAVISQKPSRDICQRGTSLTIQCQVDSQVTMMFWYRQQPGQSLTLIATANQGSEATYESGFVIDKFPISRPNLTFSTLTVSNMSPEDSSIYLCSALLAGVAETQYFGPGTRLLVL.

Notes on this clonotype: Being one base from a much bigger clone, this may be a read error. The chain uses TRBV20-1 and TRBJ2-7, with D hard to call. CDR3 length: 13 amino acids. Germline V lookup: CDR1 DFQATT, CDR2 SNEGSKA (reference sequence). DNA of the CDR3: TGCAGTGTTAGAGATCTGATGGACCACGAGCAGTACTTC. Encoded protein: CSVRDLMDHEQYF.

V is TRBV5-1 and J is TRBJ2-7; D call uncertain. V was pared by 5 bases and J by 6 bases, with 12 bases between. Germline V CDR1 and CDR2: SGHRS, YFSETQ. This CDR3 comprises 12 residues. CDR3 region: CASRGNGPEQYV. The CDR3 region has the DNA TGCGCCAGCAGAGGTAATGGTCCCGAGCAGTACGTC.

This clonotype was seen more than once but under ten times. The chain employs TRBV7-9 and TRBJ1-3; D possibly corresponds to TRBD1 (5 bases). The CDR3 consists of 16 residues. Between the trimmed V and J ends, which lost 3 bases and 0 bases, there was a span of 12 bases. Germline V gene sequence: CDR1 SEHNR, CDR2 FQNEAQ (reference sequence). DNA of the CDR3: TGTGCCAGCAGCTTTCCCCAGGGCCTCTCTGGAAACACCATATATTTT. Its protein is CASSFPQGLSGNTIYF.

This clonotype was observed a handful of times. The chain joins TRBV20-1 to TRBJ1-5; no reliable D call. V dropped 3 bases and J dropped 4 bases, with 10 bases sitting between them. Germline CDR1 DFQATT, CDR2 SNEGSKA (reference sequence). This CDR3 spans 13 amino acids. CDR3 region: CSARGTVNQPQHF. The DNA of the CDR3 is TGCAGTGCTAGGGGAACGGTAAATCAGCCCCAGCATTTT.

The chain combines TRBV10-3 with TRBJ1-6, with a tentative D call TRBD1 (6 bases). The CDR3 is 14 amino acids. Trimming left V 4 bases short and J 5 bases short, with 9 bases between. CDR1 is ENHRY and CDR2 is SYGVKD in the germline V gene. CDR3 nucleotides: TGTGCCATCAGTGTGGGGGCGAATAATTCACCCCTCCACTTT. It is translated as CAISVGANNSPLHF.

At least ten counts were recorded for this clonotype. The chain employs TRBV6-1 and TRBJ2-3, with TRBD1 matching 11 bases. Germline assignment: CDR1 MNHNS and CDR2 SASEGT. Germline trimming cut 7 bases from V and 6 bases from J; bases unmatched to any gene: 9. The CDR3 runs to 15 residues. This chain's CDR3 is CASKDRGPRGDTQYF. DNA of the CDR3: TGTGCCAGCAAGGACAGGGGGCCCCGCGGGGATACGCAGTATTTT.

The table lists this clonotype with a few counts. J is TRBJ2-1 and V is TRBV3-1; D remains ambiguous. V lost 5 bases and J 5 bases, leaving 16 bases between the germline ends. The CDR3 sequence is 15 residues long. The germline gives CDR1 LGHDT, CDR2 YNNKEL (reference sequence). The CDR3 nucleotides read TGTGCCAGCAGCTGGGGAACATTCAGCAACAATGAGCAGTTCTTC. Encoded protein: CASSWGTFSNNEQFF.

This clonotype showed up many times. The DNA for the CDR3 is TGCGCCAGCAGCTTCGGACAGGACACAGATACGCAGTATTTT. This translates into CASSFGQDTDTQYF. V gene TRBV5-1 combines with J gene TRBJ2-3; the match to TRBD1 covers 7 bases. Germline V lookup: CDR1 SGHRS, CDR2 YFSETQ. J lost 2 bases, V lost 2 bases, and 2 bases had no gene match. The length of the CDR3 is 14 residues.

This rearrangement joins TRBV4-3 to TRBJ2-1, with 7 bases matching TRBD1. This CDR3 has 15 residues. Losses at the gene ends were 3 bases for V and 5 bases for J; bases not matched to a gene: 7. CDR1 LGHNA and CDR2 YSLEER come from the germline V gene. The CDR3 here is CASSQQTGTDNEQFF. DNA of the CDR3: TGCGCCAGCAGCCAGCAAACCGGGACAGACAATGAGCAGTTCTTC.

This clonotype has ten or more counts. The rearrangement links TRBV6-5 to TRBJ1-1, with D perhaps TRBD1 (5 bases). The CDR3 extends over 15 amino acids. V lost 6 bases and J lost 3, with 17 bases in between. CDR1 is MNHEY, CDR2 SVGAGI, per germline. The CDR3 DNA reads as TGTGCCAGCAGCAAGGGTCAGGGAGGGGACACTGAAGCTTTCTTT. It is translated as CASSKGQGGDTEAFF.

In this sample, this clonotype turned up a few times. The CDR3 spells CSVDLGGLNTEAFF. CDR3 in DNA: TGCAGCGTTGATCTGGGGGGCCTGAACACTGAAGCTTTCTTT. The chain carries TRBV29-1 and TRBJ1-1; a weak D match, TRBD1 (6 bases). The germline V and J ends were trimmed by 3 bases and 0 bases, with 11 bases remaining between them. Germline values: CDR1 SQVTM, CDR2 ANQGSEA. The CDR3 totals 14 residues.

This clonotype was counted only a few times. The rearrangement links TRBV20-1 to TRBJ1-5; TRBD1 might be the D (6 bases). Germline values: CDR1 DFQATT, CDR2 SNEGSKA (reference sequence). The CDR3 totals 14 residues. V was clipped by 4 bases and J by 3 bases, with 13 bases between them. CDR3 amino acids: CSANKGQTNQPQHF. CDR3 coding DNA: TGCAGTGCTAATAAAGGACAGACCAATCAGCCCCAGCATTTT.

The chain links TRBV4-2 to TRBJ1-4; D perhaps matches TRBD1 (5 bases). CDR3 size: 19 residues. V lost 1 base and J lost 1, with 19 bases in between. Looked up from germline, CDR1 is LGHNA and CDR2 is YNFKEQ. The CDR3 sequence: CASSQVKTGGVGTNEKLFF. DNA of the CDR3: TGTGCCAGCAGCCAAGTCAAAACAGGAGGGGTAGGAACTAATGAAAAACTGTTTTTT.

The rearrangement uses TRBV4-3 and TRBJ1-1, with no clear D. Germline CDR1 reads LGHNA; CDR2 reads YSLEER. The CDR3 runs to 16 residues. V dropped 0 bases and J dropped 0 bases, with 11 bases sitting between them. The CDR3 sequence is CASSQEGEGLNTEAFF. The CDR3 nucleotides read TGCGCCAGCAGCCAAGAAGGCGAGGGATTGAACACTGAAGCTTTCTTT.

The chain carries TRBV28 and TRBJ1-1; TRBD1 matches at 9 bases. The germline CDR1 and CDR2 sequences are MDHEN and SYDVKM. The CDR3 is 16 residues long. The J segment lost 7 bases and the V segment lost 4 bases, leaving 13 bases of the junction unmatched. The CDR3: CASSSDRGSRSVEAFF. CDR3 coding DNA: TGTGCCAGCAGTTCGGACAGGGGCTCTCGTTCGGTTGAAGCTTTCTTT.

This clonotype has only a few counts. The chain recombines TRBV7-2 with TRBJ2-7; perhaps D is TRBD1 or TRBD2 (5 bases each). The CDR3 runs 15 residues. The germline V gene encodes CDR1 SGHTA and CDR2 FQGNSA. Trimming cost V 6 bases and J 4 bases, with 19 bases left between them. The CDR3 spells CASSPRGELVYEQYV. The CDR3 bases are TGTGCCAGCAGTCCCAGAGGGGAGCTGGTTTACGAGCAGTACGTC.

The V gene is TRBV12-5, the J gene TRBJ2-5, with 14 bases fitting TRBD2. Germline CDR1 reads LGHNT; CDR2 reads FRNRAP. The CDR3 runs to 14 residues. Unmatched junction bases numbered 4, after V lost 6 bases and J lost 7 bases. The CDR3 DNA follows: TGTGCTAGTGGGCCCGGGACTAGCGGGGGGACCCAGTACTTC. It is translated as CASGPGTSGGTQYF.

This clonotype came up many times. The rearrangement joins TRBV6-6 to TRBJ2-3, with D unresolved. This CDR3 is built from 10 residues. The germline V gene encodes CDR1 MNHNY and CDR2 SVGAGI (reference sequence). Trimming cost V 6 bases and J 7 bases, with 5 bases left between them. The CDR3 sequence is CASRSNTQYF. The CDR3 bases are TGTGCCAGCAGAAGTAATACGCAGTATTTT.

V is TRBV29-1 and J is TRBJ1-2; 7 bases are shared with TRBD1. The CDR3 has 13 residues. CDR1 and CDR2 from the germline V gene are SQVTM and ANQGSEA. The ends lost 5 bases at V and 5 bases at J; junction bases unmatched: 8. CDR3 residues: CSVFHQQGYGYTF. CDR3 coding DNA: TGCAGCGTTTTCCATCAACAGGGGTATGGCTACACCTTC.

In its sample, this clonotype was seen a few times. CDR3 in amino acids: CASSKRQGALYNEQFF. CDR3 sequence (DNA): TGTGCCAGCAGCAAACGACAGGGGGCCCTATACAATGAGCAGTTCTTC. This chain joins TRBV7-9 and TRBJ2-1; 10 bases are a match to TRBD1. Losses at the gene ends were 5 bases for V and 4 bases for J; bases not matched to a gene: 8. Germline assignment: CDR1 SEHNR and CDR2 FQNEAQ (reference sequence). The CDR3 is 16 amino acids. Full variable domain (outside the CDR3, taken from reference TRBV7-9 and TRBJ2-1): DTGVSQNPRHKITKRGQNVTFRCDPISEHNRLYWYRQTLGQGPEFLTYFQNEAQLEKSRLLSDRFSAERPKGSFSTLEIQRTEQGDSAMYLCASSKRQGALYNEQFFGPGTRLTVL.